This T cell receptor (beta chain) was found in a study of identical twins. Study-wide findings and caveats: Models underestimated TCR alpha sharing (out-of-frame) in monozygotic twins.

TCRdb ran MiXCR on the 5' RACE reads and lists one entry per CDR3 protein. The table has roughly 480,000 distinct CDR3 sequences, around 24% seen once. For this clonotype: What it recognizes is unknown.

These data were likewise used in another study, on T cells expressing NK-cell markers. That source notes: In sorted CD3+CD56+NKG2C+, CD3+CD56+NKG2C- and CD3+CD56-NKG2C+ T cells, TCR beta repertoires were obtained. Seropositivity for HCMV was found in most of the eight sequenced donors, with one seronegative. Six or seven donors carried dominant NKG2C+ clonotypes that made up 1.0-7.0% of their CD8+ T cells.

This TCR was sampled from a woman in her late teens or twenties in good health. Sequencing was done on a sample of CD4+ T cells sorted from blood.

The CDR3 DNA follows: TGTGCCAGCAGGGGACTAGGGACAGCCGCAACTAATGAAAAACTGTTTTTT. Its protein product is CASRGLGTAATNEKLFF. The rearrangement uses TRBV6-1 and TRBJ1-4; 7 bases are shared with TRBD1. Germline CDR1 and CDR2: MNHNS and SASEGT. CDR3 length: 17 amino acids. Losses at the gene ends were 6 bases for V and 0 bases for J; bases not matched to a gene: 10.